The sequence of this T cell receptor beta chain was determined in a study of vaccination and CD4 T cells after COVID-19. Oncomine TCR Beta short-read sequencing was applied to DNA from cultured CD4+ T cells. TCRdb used MiXCR to reprocess the PCR reads, holding one entry per CDR3 protein. The table has roughly 3,800 distinct CDR3 sequences, 14% seen once. Specified treatment: roughly 11-day PBMC culture with coronavirus spike peptide pools or control peptides (ViraFEST assay). In this sample, this clonotype is large (0.1 to 1%). Its antigen is not known. CDR1 and CDR2 (germline): DFQATT, SNEGSKA (reference sequence). V gave up 5 bases and J gave up 2 bases; unmatched junction bases: 3. The CDR3 has 15 amino acids.

The source is a human donor who had recovered from COVID-19. The rearrangement links TRBV20-1 to TRBJ2-3; 14 positions match TRBD2. Material for sequencing was CD4+ T cells from blood, cultured in vitro. The CDR3 sequence: CSASGLAGVTDTQYF. In DNA form, the CDR3 reads TGCAGTGCTTCGGGACTAGCGGGGGTCACAGATACGCAGTATTTT.